A selection of T cell receptor beta chains follows, all from one sample in a study of blood T cell repertoires in COVID-19. Assay used: immunoSEQ multiplex PCR; TCRdb lists only in-frame clones, some missing. The sample carries 160,000 or so clones, more than 90% recorded once. The sequenced material came from peripheral blood. The receptors come from a man aged 55 to 70 with active or convalescent COVID-19. The CDR3 runs from the conserved cysteine through the conserved F or W. Fields, in order: J gene, D gene, V gene, clone size, CDR3 DNA, CDR3 protein. The D gene is left open where the match is weak. Not all rows give a size; the values are once, few, many and, for expanded clones, a class.

>TRBJ2-6|.|TRBV2|.
TGTGCCAGCAGTCTTCAGTCGCTCTCTGGGGCCAACGTCCTGACTTTC
CASSLQSLSGANVLTF
>TRBJ2-5|TRBD1|TRBV6-5|.
TGTGCCAGCAGTATCCAGGGGGCGGGCCGGGAGACCCAGTACTTC
CASSIQGAGRETQYF
>TRBJ1-4|.|TRBV7-9|.
TGTGCCAGCAGCGCCCACAGGGAAGAAAAACTGTTTTTT
CASSAHREEKLFF
>TRBJ1-2|.|TRBV5-4|.
TGTGCCAGCAGCTTGGTCCCAGACTCTAACTATGGCTACACCTTC
CASSLVPDSNYGYTF
>TRBJ2-1|TRBD2|TRBV10-3|.
TGTGCCATCAACTCAGGACTAGCGGGGGTAGCGCACAATGAGCAGTTCTTC
CAINSGLAGVAHNEQFF
>TRBJ1-5|.|TRBV19|.
TGTGCCAGTAGCTTACAGGGAACTAATAGCAATCAGCCCCAGCATTTT
CASSLQGTNSNQPQHF
>TRBJ1-1|.|TRBV19|.
.
CASSIDRFGPGGRNTEAFF
>TRBJ1-5|.|TRBV7-8|.
TGTGCCAGCACCCTACAGGGTTCTAGCAATCAGCCCCAGCATTTT
CASTLQGSSNQPQHF
>TRBJ1-5|TRBD1|TRBV11-3|.
TGTGCCAGCAGCTTAGCGACAGGGAGCGGTCGAAAGAATCAGCCCCAGCATTTT
CASSLATGSGRKNQPQHF
>TRBJ2-7|TRBD2|TRBV27|.
TGTGCCAGCAGATTGACTAGCGGGAAGGGCGAGCAGTACTTC
CASRLTSGKGEQYF
>TRBJ2-7|TRBD2|TRBV18|.
TGTGCCAGCTCACCTCAAAGGGGGCTAGCGGGAGGGCCTACCACCAGCTCCTACGAGCAGTACTTC
CASSPQRGLAGGPTTSSYEQYF
>TRBJ2-5|TRBD1|TRBV11-2|.
TGTGCCAGCAGCTTCGGGGGGACAGGGGCCCAGTACTTC
CASSFGGTGAQYF
>TRBJ2-1|.|TRBV20-1|.
TGCAGTGCTAGTCGGGGTTACCGCGATGAGCAGTTCTTC
CSASRGYRDEQFF
>TRBJ1-2|.|TRBV6-6|.
TGTGCCAGCAGTTACGCAGGGCCAAACTATGGCTACACCTTC
CASSYAGPNYGYTF
>TRBJ2-3|TRBD1|TRBV18|.
TGTGCCAGCTCACCACGGACAGGGGGGCGATTCACAGATACGCAGTATTTT
CASSPRTGGRFTDTQYF
>TRBJ1-1|.|TRBV19|.
TGTGCCAGTAGTATAGACGGAGAGGAAGCTTTCTTT
CASSIDGEEAFF
>TRBJ2-3|.|TRBV6-2/TRBV6-3|.
TGTGCCAGCAGTAGAGGAGCGGCGCAGTATTTT
CASSRGAAQYF
>TRBJ2-3|.|TRBV5-1|.
TGCGCCAGCAATTTGGCCAGAGATACGCAGTATTTT
CASNLARDTQYF
>TRBJ1-2|TRBD1|TRBV27|.
TGTGCCAGCAAGGGGACAGGGTCTAACTATGGCTACACCTTC
CASKGTGSNYGYTF
>TRBJ1-2|TRBD1|TRBV7-6|.
TGTGCCAGCCGGACAGGGAGGGGTGGCTACACCTTC
CASRTGRGGYTF
>TRBJ2-3|TRBD2|TRBV3-1/TRBV3-2|.
TGTGCCAGCAGCCAAGTAGCGGGGAGCACAGATACGCAGTATTTT
CASSQVAGSTDTQYF
>TRBJ2-1|TRBD1|TRBV10-1|.
TGCGCCAGCAGTGAAAGGACAGGGGGTAATGAGCAGTTCTTC
CASSERTGGNEQFF
>TRBJ2-1|TRBD2|TRBV7-9|.
TGTGCCAGCAGCACCGGACTAGCGGACTACAATGAGCAGTTCTTC
CASSTGLADYNEQFF
>TRBJ2-3|TRBD2|TRBV7-9|.
TGTGCCAGCAGCCCCTTAGCGGGAGATGGGAGGGATACGCAGTATTTT
CASSPLAGDGRDTQYF
>TRBJ1-2|TRBD1|TRBV12-3/TRBV12-4|.
TGTGCCAGCTCGGGACAGAGCTATGGCTACACCTTC
CASSGQSYGYTF
>TRBJ1-2|TRBD1|TRBV19|once
TGTGCCAGTAGTATCAACAGGGGGCGAAATGGCTACACCTTC
CASSINRGRNGYTF